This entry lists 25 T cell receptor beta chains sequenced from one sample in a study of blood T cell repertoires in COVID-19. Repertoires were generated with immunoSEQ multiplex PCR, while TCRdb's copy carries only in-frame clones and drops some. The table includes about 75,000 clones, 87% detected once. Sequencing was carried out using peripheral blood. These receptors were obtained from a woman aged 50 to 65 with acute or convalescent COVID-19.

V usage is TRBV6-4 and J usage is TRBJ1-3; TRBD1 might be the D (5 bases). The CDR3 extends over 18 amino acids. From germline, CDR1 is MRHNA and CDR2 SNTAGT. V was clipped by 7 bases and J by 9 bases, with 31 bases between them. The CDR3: CASTCVRAFGCASLTIYF. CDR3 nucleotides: TGTGCCAGCACGTGTGTCAGGGCGTTTGGTTGTGCTTCACTCACCATATATTTT.

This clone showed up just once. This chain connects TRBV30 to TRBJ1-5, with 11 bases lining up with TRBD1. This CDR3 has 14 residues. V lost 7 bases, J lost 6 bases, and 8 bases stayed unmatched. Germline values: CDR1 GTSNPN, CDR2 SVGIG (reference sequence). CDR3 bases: TGTGCCTTATCCGGGACAGGGGGATTTCAGCCCCAGCATTTT. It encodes CALSGTGGFQPQHF.

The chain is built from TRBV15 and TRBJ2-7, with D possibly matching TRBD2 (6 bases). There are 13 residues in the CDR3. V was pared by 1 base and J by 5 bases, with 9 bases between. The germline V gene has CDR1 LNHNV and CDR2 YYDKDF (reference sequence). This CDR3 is CATSRATSNEQYF. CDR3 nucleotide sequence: TGTGCCACCAGCAGAGCGACTAGTAACGAGCAGTACTTC.

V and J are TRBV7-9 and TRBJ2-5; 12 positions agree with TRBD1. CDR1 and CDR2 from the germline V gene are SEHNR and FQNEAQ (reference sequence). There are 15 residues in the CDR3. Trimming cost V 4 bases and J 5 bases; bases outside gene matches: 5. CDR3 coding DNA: TGTGCCAGCAGCTCCGGGACAGGGGGCAAGGAGACCCAGTACTTC. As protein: CASSSGTGGKETQYF.

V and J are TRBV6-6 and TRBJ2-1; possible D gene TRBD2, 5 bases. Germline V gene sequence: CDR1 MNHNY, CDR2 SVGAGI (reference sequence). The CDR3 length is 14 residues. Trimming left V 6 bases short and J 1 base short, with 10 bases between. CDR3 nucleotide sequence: TGTGCCAGCAGCGGACGCGGGTCCTACAATGAGCAGTTCTTC. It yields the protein CASSGRGSYNEQFF.

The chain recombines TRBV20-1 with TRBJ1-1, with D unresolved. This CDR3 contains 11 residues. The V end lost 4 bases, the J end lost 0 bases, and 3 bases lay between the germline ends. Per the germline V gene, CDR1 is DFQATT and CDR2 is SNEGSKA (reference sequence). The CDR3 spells CSATMNTEAFF. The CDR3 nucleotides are TGCAGTGCTACTATGAACACTGAAGCTTTCTTT.

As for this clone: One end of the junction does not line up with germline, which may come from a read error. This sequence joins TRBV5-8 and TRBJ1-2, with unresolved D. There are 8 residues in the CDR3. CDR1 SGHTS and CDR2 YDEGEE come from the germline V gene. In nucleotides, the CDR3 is TGTGCCAGCAGACGGGAGAAATTC. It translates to CASRREKF.

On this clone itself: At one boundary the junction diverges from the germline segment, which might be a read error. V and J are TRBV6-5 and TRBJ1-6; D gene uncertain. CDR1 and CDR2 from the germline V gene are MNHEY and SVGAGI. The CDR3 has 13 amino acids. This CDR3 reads CAGRSSYNSPLHF. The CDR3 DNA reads TGTGCCGGCAGGAGCTCCTATAATTCACCCCTCCACTTT.

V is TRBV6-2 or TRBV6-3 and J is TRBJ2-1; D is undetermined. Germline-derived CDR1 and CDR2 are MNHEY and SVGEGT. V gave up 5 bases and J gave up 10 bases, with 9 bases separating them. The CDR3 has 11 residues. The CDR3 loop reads CASSMGPEQFF. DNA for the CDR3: TGTGCCAGCAGTATGGGCCCGGAGCAGTTCTTC.

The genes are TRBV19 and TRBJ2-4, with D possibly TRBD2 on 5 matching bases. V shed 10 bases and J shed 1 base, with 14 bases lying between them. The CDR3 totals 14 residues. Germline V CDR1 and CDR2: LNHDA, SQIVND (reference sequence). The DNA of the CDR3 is TGTGCCACCCGCCGGGGTTCGGCCAAAAACATTCAGTACTTC. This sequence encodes CATRRGSAKNIQYF.

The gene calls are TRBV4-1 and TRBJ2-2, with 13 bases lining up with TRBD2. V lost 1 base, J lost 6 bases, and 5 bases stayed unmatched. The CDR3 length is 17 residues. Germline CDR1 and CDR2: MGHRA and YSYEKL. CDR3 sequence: CASSQGGLAGRAGELFF. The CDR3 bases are TGCGCCAGCAGCCAAGGGGGACTAGCGGGGCGGGCCGGGGAGCTGTTTTTT.

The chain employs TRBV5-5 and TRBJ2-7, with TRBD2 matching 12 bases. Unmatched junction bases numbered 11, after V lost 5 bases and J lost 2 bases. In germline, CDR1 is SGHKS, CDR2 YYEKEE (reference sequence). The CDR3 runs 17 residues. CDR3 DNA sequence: TGTGCCAGCAGTCGTGGACTAGCGGGAAGTCTTCCCTACGAGCAGTACTTC. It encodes CASSRGLAGSLPYEQYF.

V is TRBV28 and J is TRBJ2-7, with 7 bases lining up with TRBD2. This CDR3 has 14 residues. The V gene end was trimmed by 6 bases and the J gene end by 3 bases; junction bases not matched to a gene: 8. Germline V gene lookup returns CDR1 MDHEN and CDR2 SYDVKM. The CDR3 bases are TGTGCCAGCAGCTCCAGCGGGGTCCTCTACGAGCAGTACTTC. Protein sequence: CASSSSGVLYEQYF.

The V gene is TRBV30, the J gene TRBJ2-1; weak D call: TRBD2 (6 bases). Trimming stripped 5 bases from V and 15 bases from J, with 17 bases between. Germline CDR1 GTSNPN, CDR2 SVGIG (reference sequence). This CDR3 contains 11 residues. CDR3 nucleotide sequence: TGTGCCTGGCGCGTGGGGGGAGGTTTGTTCTTC. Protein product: CAWRVGGGLFF.

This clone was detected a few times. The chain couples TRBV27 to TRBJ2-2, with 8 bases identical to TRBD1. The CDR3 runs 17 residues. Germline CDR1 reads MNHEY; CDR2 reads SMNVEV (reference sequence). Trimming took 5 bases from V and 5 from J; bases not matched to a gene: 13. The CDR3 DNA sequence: TGTGCCAGCAGTCTCGCCGGAAGGACAGGGAGGACCGGGGAGCTGTTTTTT. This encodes CASSLAGRTGRTGELFF.

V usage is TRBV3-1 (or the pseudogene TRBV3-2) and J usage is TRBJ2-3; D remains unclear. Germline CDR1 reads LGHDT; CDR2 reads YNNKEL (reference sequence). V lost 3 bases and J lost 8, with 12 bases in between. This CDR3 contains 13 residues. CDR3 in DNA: TGTGCCAGCAGCCAGGCTAGTACGGGTACGCAGTATTTT. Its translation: CASSQASTGTQYF.

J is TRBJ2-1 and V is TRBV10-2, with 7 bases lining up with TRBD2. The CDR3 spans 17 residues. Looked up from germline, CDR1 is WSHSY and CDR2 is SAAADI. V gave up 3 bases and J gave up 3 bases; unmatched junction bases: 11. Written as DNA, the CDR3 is TGCGCCAGCAGTGAACCCGGGAGGCCCCCCCGCTACAATGAGCAGTTCTTC. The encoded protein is CASSEPGRPPRYNEQFF.

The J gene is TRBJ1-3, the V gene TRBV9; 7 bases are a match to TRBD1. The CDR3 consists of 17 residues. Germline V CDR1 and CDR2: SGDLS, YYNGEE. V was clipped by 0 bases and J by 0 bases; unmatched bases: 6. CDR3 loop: CASSVGGGPFSGNTIYF. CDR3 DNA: TGTGCCAGCAGCGTAGGAGGGGGCCCCTTCTCTGGAAACACCATATATTTT.

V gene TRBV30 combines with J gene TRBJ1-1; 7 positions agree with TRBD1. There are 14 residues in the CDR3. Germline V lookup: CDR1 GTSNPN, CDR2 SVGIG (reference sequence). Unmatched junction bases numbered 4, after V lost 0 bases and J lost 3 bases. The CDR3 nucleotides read TGTGCCTGGAGTGTAGGCAGGGGGGACACTGAAGCTTTCTTT. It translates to CAWSVGRGDTEAFF.

The CDR3 loop is CAWSWGGARDGYTF. The CDR3 DNA reads as TGTGCCTGGAGTTGGGGGGGCGCCAGGGATGGCTACACCTTC. The chain joins TRBV30 to TRBJ1-2, with a possible D match to TRBD1 (6 bases). Deletions cut 2 bases from V and 6 bases from J, with 16 bases between. From germline, CDR1 is GTSNPN and CDR2 SVGIG (reference sequence). The CDR3 spans 14 residues.

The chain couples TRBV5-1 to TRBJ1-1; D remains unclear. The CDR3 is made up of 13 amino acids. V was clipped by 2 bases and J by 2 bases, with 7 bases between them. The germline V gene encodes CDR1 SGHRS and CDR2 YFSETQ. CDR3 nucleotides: TGCGCCAGCAGCTTTATGGCCAACACTGAAGCTTTCTTT. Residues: CASSFMANTEAFF.

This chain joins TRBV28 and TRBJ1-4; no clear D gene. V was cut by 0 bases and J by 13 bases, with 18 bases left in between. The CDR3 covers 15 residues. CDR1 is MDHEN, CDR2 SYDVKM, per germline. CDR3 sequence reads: CASSLWTPNEKRLFF. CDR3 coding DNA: TGTGCCAGCAGTTTATGGACACCAAATGAAAAGAGACTGTTTTTT.

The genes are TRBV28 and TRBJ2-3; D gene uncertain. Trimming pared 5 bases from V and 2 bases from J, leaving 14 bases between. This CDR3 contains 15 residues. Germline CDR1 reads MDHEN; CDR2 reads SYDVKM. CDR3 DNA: TGTGCCAGCAGTATTGGGCTATATAACACAGATACGCAGTATTTT. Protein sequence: CASSIGLYNTDTQYF. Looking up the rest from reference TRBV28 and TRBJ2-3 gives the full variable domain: DVKVTQSSRYLVKRTGEKVFLECVQDMDHENMFWYRQDPGLGLRLIYFSYDVKMKEKGDIPEGYSVSREKKERFSLILESASTNQTSMYLCASSIGLYNTDTQYFGPGTRLTVL.

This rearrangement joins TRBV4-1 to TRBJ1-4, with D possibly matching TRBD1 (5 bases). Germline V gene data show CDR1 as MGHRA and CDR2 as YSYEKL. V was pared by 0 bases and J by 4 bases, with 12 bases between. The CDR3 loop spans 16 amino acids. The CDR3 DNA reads TGCGCCAGCAGCCAAGACTTCGGACACCTTAATGAAAAACTGTTTTTT. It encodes CASSQDFGHLNEKLFF.

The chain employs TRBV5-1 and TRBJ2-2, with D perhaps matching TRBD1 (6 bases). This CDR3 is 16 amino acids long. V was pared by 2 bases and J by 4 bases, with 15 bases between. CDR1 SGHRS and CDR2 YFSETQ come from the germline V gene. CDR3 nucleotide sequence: TGCGCCAGCAGCTTTGGGGGCGCTACTAGCACCGGGGAGCTGTTTTTT. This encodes CASSFGGATSTGELFF. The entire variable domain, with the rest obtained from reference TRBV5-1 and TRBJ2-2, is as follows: KAGVTQTPRYLIKTRGQQVTLSCSPISGHRSVSWYQQTPGQGLQFLFEYFSETQRNKGNFPGRFSGRQFSNSRSEMNVSTLELGDSALYLCASSFGGATSTGELFFGEGSRLTVL.